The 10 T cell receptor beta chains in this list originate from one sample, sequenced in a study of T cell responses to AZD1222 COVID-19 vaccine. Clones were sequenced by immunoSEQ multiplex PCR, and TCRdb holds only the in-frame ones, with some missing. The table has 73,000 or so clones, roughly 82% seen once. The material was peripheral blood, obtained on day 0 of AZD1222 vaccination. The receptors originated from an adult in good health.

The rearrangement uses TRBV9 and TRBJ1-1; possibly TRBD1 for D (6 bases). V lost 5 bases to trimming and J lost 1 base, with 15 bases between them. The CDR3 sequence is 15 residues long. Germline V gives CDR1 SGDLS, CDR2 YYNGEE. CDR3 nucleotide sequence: TGTGCCAGCAGTCCTTTTGGGGGACAGAACACTGAAGCTTTCTTT. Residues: CASSPFGGQNTEAFF.

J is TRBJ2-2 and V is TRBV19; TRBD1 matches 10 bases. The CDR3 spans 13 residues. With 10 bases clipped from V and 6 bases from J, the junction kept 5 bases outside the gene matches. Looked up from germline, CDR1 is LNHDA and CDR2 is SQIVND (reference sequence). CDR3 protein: CATTGTGAGELFF. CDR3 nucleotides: TGTGCCACAACCGGGACAGGGGCCGGGGAGCTGTTTTTT.

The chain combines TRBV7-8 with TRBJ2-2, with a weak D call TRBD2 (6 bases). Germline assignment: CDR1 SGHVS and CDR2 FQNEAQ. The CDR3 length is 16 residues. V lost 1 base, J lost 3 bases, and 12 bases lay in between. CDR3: CASSLVPGVYTGELFF. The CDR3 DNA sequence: TGTGCCAGCAGCTTAGTTCCGGGGGTGTACACCGGGGAGCTGTTTTTT. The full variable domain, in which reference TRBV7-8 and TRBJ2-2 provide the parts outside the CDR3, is GAGVSQSPRYKVAKRGQDVALRCDPISGHVSLFWYQQALGQGPEFLTYFQNEAQLDKSGLPSDRFFAERPEGSVSTLKIQRTQQEDSAVYLCASSLVPGVYTGELFFGEGSRLTVL.

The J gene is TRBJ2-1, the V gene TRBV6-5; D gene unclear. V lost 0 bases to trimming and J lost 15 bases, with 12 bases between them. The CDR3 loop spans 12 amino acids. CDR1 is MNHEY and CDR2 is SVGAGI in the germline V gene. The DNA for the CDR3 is TGTGCCAGCAGTTACTCGATGGGCAGATGGTTCTTC. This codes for CASSYSMGRWFF.

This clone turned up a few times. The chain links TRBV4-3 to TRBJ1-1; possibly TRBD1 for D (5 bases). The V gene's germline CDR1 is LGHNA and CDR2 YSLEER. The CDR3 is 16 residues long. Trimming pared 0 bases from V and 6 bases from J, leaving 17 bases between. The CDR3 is CASSQDIGQGRPEAFF. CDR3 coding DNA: TGCGCCAGCAGCCAAGATATAGGGCAGGGAAGGCCTGAAGCTTTCTTT.

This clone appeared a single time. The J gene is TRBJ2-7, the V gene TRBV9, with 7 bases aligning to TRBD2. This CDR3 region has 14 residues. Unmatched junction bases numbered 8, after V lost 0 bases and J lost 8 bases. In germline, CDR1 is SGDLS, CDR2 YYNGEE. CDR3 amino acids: CASSVALREGKQYF. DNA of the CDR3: TGTGCCAGCAGCGTAGCCCTAAGGGAGGGTAAGCAGTACTTC.

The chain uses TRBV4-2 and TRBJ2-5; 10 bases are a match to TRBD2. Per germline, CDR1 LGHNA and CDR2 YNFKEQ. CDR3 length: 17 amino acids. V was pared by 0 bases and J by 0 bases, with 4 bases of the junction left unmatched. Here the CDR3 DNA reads TGTGCCAGCAGCCAAGAAAGGCTAGCGGGGGACCAAGAGACCCAGTACTTC. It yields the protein CASSQERLAGDQETQYF.

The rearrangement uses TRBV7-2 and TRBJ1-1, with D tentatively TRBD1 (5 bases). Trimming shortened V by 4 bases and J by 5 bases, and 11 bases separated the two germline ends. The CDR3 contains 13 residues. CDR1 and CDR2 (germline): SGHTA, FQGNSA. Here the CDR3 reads CASSWGRETEAFF. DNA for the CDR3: TGTGCCAGCAGCTGGGGCCGGGAGACTGAAGCTTTCTTT.

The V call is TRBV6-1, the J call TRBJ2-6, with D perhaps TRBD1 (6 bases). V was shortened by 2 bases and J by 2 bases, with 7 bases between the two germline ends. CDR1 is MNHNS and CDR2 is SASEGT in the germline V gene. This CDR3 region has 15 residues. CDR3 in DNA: TGTGCCAGCAGTGAAACAGGGACTGGGGCCAACGTCCTGACTTTC. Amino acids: CASSETGTGANVLTF.

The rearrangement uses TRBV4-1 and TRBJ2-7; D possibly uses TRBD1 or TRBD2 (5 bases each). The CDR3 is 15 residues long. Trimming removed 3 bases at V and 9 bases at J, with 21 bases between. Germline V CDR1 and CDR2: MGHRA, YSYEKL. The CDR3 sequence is CASSHTLGAPDGQYF. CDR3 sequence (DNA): TGCGCCAGCAGCCATACCCTCGGGGCCCCCGACGGGCAGTACTTC.